These 21 T cell receptor beta chains originate from one sample sequenced in a study of control samples from healthy donors and cancer patients. Produced via immunoSEQ multiplex PCR; TCRdb's table is partial and in-frame only. The data show about 180,000 clones, with more than 85% seen just once and 2% to 2.5% held by the top ten. The specimen sequenced was blood. The receptors shown here come from a middle-aged woman in good health.

The chain combines TRBV9 with TRBJ2-7; D is perhaps TRBD1 or TRBD2 (6 bases each). The CDR3 runs 16 residues. The V gene's germline CDR1 is SGDLS and CDR2 YYNGEE. Between the trimmed V and J ends, which lost 3 bases and 6 bases, there was a span of 22 bases. CDR3 residues: CASSDPHSGAMSEQYF. DNA for the CDR3: TGTGCCAGCAGCGATCCCCACTCGGGGGCGATGAGCGAGCAGTACTTC.

The CDR3 DNA reads TGTGCCAGCAGCCCGGGACAGGAAGGCTCACCCCTCCACTTT. This encodes CASSPGQEGSPLHF. This chain links TRBV7-3 with TRBJ1-6; 8 bases map to TRBD1. Germline loops: CDR1 SGHTA, CDR2 FQGTGA. The CDR3 loop spans 14 amino acids. V shed 5 bases, J shed 10 bases, and the junction held 7 bases outside the gene matches. Full variable domain (missing parts from reference TRBV7-3 and TRBJ1-6): GAGVSQTPSNKVTEKGKYVELRCDPISGHTALYWYRQSLGQGPEFLIYFQGTGAADDSGLPNDRFFAVRPEGSVSTLKIQRTERGDSAVYLCASSPGQEGSPLHFGNGTRLTVT.

V usage is TRBV6-5 and J usage is TRBJ2-7; D is uncertain. Looked up from germline, CDR1 is MNHEY and CDR2 is SVGAGI. This CDR3 has 11 residues. Trimming left V 8 bases short and J 4 bases short, with 9 bases between. The CDR3 spells CASGVGYEQYF. CDR3 nucleotide sequence: TGTGCCAGCGGGGTGGGTTACGAGCAGTACTTC.

This chain links TRBV5-1 with TRBJ2-2, with unresolved D. The germline V and J ends were trimmed by 4 bases and 2 bases, with 9 bases remaining between them. The CDR3 runs to 14 residues. Germline V gene data show CDR1 as SGHRS and CDR2 as YFSETQ. CDR3 in DNA: TGCGCCAGCAGCACTGACGGAAACACCGGGGAGCTGTTTTTT. The encoded protein is CASSTDGNTGELFF.

The chain's CDR3 is CASSRSGTGSEKLFF. The CDR3 DNA reads as TGCGCCAGCAGCCGCAGCGGGACAGGTTCGGAAAAACTGTTTTTT. The chain couples TRBV4-1 to TRBJ1-4; 8 bases match TRBD1. Trimming removed 4 bases from V and 8 bases from J; junction bases left unmatched: 9. This CDR3 has 15 residues. CDR1 MGHRA and CDR2 YSYEKL come from the germline V gene.

This clone was seen a handful of times. This sequence joins TRBV2 and TRBJ1-2; D uncertain. V lost 5 bases and J 7 bases, leaving 14 bases between the germline ends. The germline V gene has CDR1 SNHLY and CDR2 FYNNEI. The CDR3 runs to 13 residues. CDR3 DNA: TGTGCCAGCAGTTTACAACCGCTCGGTGGCTACACCTTC. Translation: CASSLQPLGGYTF.

V usage is TRBV6-1 and J usage is TRBJ1-5; no reliable D call. The V gene lost 1 base and the J gene lost 6 bases, with 16 bases spanning the gap. The length of the CDR3 is 16 residues. Germline assignment: CDR1 MNHNS and CDR2 SASEGT. CDR3: CASSEDMARRGQPQHF. The DNA of the CDR3 is TGTGCCAGCAGTGAAGACATGGCCCGGCGGGGTCAGCCCCAGCATTTT.

This sequence joins TRBV5-6 and TRBJ2-7; the match to TRBD2 covers 10 bases. CDR1 SGHDT and CDR2 YYEEEE come from the germline V gene. The ends lost 4 bases at V and 3 bases at J; junction bases unmatched: 7. The CDR3 is 15 residues long. The CDR3 nucleotides read TGTGCCAGCAGCCTGGGTAGCGGGGGGATCTACGAGCAGTACTTC. The encoded protein is CASSLGSGGIYEQYF.

This clone was counted between two and nine times. The chain carries TRBV12-3 or TRBV12-4 and TRBJ2-3; D remains ambiguous. The CDR3 consists of 13 residues. Trimming removed 5 bases from V and 0 bases from J, with 6 bases in between. CDR3 amino acids: CASSRPSTDTQYF. CDR3 nucleotides: TGTGCCAGCAGTCGGCCGAGCACAGATACGCAGTATTTT.

V and J are TRBV3-1 (or the pseudogene TRBV3-2) and TRBJ1-4; no firm D call. This CDR3 region has 14 residues. Deletions cut 6 bases from V and 4 bases from J, with 12 bases between. Looked up from germline, CDR1 is LGHDT and CDR2 is YNNKEL (reference sequence). The CDR3 bases are TGTGCCAGCAGTCCTCGGGCGGGTAATGAAAAACTGTTTTTT. Translating it yields CASSPRAGNEKLFF.

The chain uses TRBV13 and TRBJ1-6; D remains unclear. Trimming left V 0 bases short and J 2 bases short, with 5 bases between. Germline CDR1 PRHDT, CDR2 FYEKMQ (reference sequence). The CDR3 sequence is 15 residues long. CDR3 bases: TGTGCCAGCAGCTTAGGGGGCCCCTATAATTCACCCCTCCACTTT. Protein sequence: CASSLGGPYNSPLHF.

The chain is built from TRBV6-5 and TRBJ2-1, with TRBD2 matching over 7 bases. Germline CDR1 MNHEY, CDR2 SVGAGI. This CDR3 spans 15 amino acids. With V trimmed by 6 bases and J by 1 base, 6 bases remained unmatched. This CDR3 reads CASSSGRESYNEQFF. The CDR3 coding sequence is TGTGCCAGCAGCTCAGGGAGGGAATCCTACAATGAGCAGTTCTTC.

V usage is TRBV6-5 and J usage is TRBJ2-7; D unresolved. The CDR3 loop spans 14 amino acids. V lost 7 bases and J lost 3, with 16 bases in between. Germline V gives CDR1 MNHEY, CDR2 SVGAGI. CDR3 bases: TGTGCCAGCACCCCGACCGGTCGGCTCTACGAGCAGTACTTC. Protein: CASTPTGRLYEQYF.

The chain couples TRBV6-1 to TRBJ2-3; 12 nucleotides match TRBD2. Trimming at V came to 7 bases and at J to 5 bases, leaving 13 bases not matched to a gene. The CDR3 totals 17 residues. Germline lookup yields CDR1 MNHNS and CDR2 SASEGT. The CDR3 coding sequence is TGTGCCAGCACTGACCGGACTAGCGGGATGACCCAAGATACGCAGTATTTT. It encodes CASTDRTSGMTQDTQYF.

This chain links TRBV6-2 or TRBV6-3 with TRBJ1-5; TRBD1 is a possible D gene (5 bases). Between the trimmed V and J ends, which lost 0 bases and 5 bases, there was a span of 11 bases. CDR3 size: 15 residues. Germline values: CDR1 MNHEY, CDR2 SVGEGT. CDR3 nucleotides: TGTGCCAGCAGTTACTCGATACAGGAGTATCAGCCCCAGCATTTT. It yields the protein CASSYSIQEYQPQHF.

The CDR3 DNA is TGCAGTGCTATTTGGCTGACTGAAGCTTTCTTT. Residues: CSAIWLTEAFF. The rearrangement uses TRBV20-1 and TRBJ1-1; D unclear. CDR1 and CDR2 from the germline V gene are DFQATT and SNEGSKA (reference sequence). The germline V and J ends were trimmed by 4 bases and 5 bases, with 8 bases remaining between them. CDR3 length: 11 amino acids.

As for this clone: The sample contains more than one DNA sequence encoding this CDR3. The gene calls are TRBV7-2 and TRBJ1-5; D gene unclear. V gave up 1 base and J gave up 4 bases, with 5 bases separating them. This CDR3 has 13 residues. Germline values: CDR1 SGHTA, CDR2 FQGNSA. In nucleotides, the CDR3 is TGTGCCAGCAGCTTAGTGAAAAATCAGCCCCAGCATTTT. As protein: CASSLVKNQPQHF.

The rearrangement joins TRBV5-1 to TRBJ2-1; the match to TRBD2 covers 7 bases. This CDR3 spans 15 amino acids. The germline V gene has CDR1 SGHRS and CDR2 YFSETQ. After removal of 0 bases from V and 6 bases from J, the junction contained 6 bases not matched to a gene. Written as DNA, the CDR3 is TGCGCCAGCAGCTTGGAAGCGGGCGGGGGCAATGAGCAGTTCTTC. It is translated as CASSLEAGGGNEQFF.

This clone was counted once. This chain uses TRBV7-9 with TRBJ2-2, with D hard to call. There are 15 residues in the CDR3. V was cut by 1 base and J by 1 base, with 7 bases left in between. Germline V gene lookup returns CDR1 SEHNR and CDR2 FQNEAQ (reference sequence). CDR3 amino acids: CASSLDLGNTGELFF. In nucleotides, the CDR3 is TGTGCCAGCAGCTTAGACCTGGGGAACACCGGGGAGCTGTTTTTT.

The chain combines TRBV6-6 with TRBJ2-5; 15 nucleotides match TRBD2. The CDR3 consists of 16 residues. CDR1 MNHNY and CDR2 SVGAGI come from the germline V gene (reference sequence). After removal of 4 bases from V and 4 bases from J, the junction contained 4 bases not matched to a gene. The DNA for the CDR3 is TGTGCCAGCAGTTCTGGACTAGCGGGGGGGCCAGAGACCCAGTACTTC. Protein sequence: CASSSGLAGGPETQYF.

This clone was picked up one time. The J gene is TRBJ1-6, the V gene TRBV5-1; D remains ambiguous. Germline CDR1 is SGHRS and CDR2 is YFSETQ. Trimming cost V 4 bases and J 3 bases, with 14 bases left between them. The length of the CDR3 is 16 residues. The CDR3 sequence: CASSTDGQFYNSPLHF. As DNA, the CDR3 is TGCGCCAGCAGCACTGACGGTCAGTTCTATAATTCACCCCTCCACTTT.